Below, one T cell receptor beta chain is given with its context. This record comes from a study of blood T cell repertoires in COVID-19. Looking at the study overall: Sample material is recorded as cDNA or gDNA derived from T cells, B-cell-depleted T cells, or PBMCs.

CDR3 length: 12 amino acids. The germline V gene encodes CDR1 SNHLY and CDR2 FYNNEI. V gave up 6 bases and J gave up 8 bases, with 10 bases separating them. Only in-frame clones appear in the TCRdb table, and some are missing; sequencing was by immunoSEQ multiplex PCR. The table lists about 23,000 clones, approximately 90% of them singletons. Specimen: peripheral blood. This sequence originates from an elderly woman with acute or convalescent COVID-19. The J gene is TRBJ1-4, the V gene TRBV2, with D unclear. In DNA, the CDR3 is TGTGCCAGCAGGCAAGAGGCGGAAAAACTGTTTTTT. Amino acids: CASRQEAEKLFF. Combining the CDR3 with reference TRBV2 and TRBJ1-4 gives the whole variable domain EPEVTQTPSHQVTQMGQEVILRCVPISNHLYFYWYRQILGQKVEFLVSFYNNEISEKSEIFDDQFSVERPDGSNFTLKIRSTKLEDSAMYFCASRQEAEKLFFGSGTQLSVL.